The clone carrying this T cell receptor (beta chain) is categorized as large. This beta chain is an unintended read in a library built for alpha chains; its size means little. Noted time point: blood at routine non-recurrence follow-up after resection. Whole RNA, isolated from tumor, nontumor lung or frozen PBMC, was sequenced without prior sorting. This entry belongs to a study of spatial heterogeneity in lung cancer. Each molecule of TCR cDNA was tagged with one unique molecular identifier. In TCRdb, the 5' RACE reads were re-called with MiXCR into one record per CDR3 protein. Among about 2,400 distinct CDR3 sequences listed, 25% to 30% were seen once. Trimming left V 5 bases short and J 1 base short, with 12 bases between. The CDR3 consists of 14 residues. Per the germline V gene, CDR1 is SQVTM and CDR2 is ANQGSEA.

The chain links TRBV29-1 to TRBJ2-1; D is uncertain. The specimen comprised PBMCs, sampled at follow-up. This receptor was identified in a male donor with early-stage non-small cell lung cancer. The CDR3 sequence is CSVILPRSYNEQFF. CDR3 nucleotide sequence: TGCAGCGTTATCCTCCCCCGGTCCTACAATGAGCAGTTCTTC.